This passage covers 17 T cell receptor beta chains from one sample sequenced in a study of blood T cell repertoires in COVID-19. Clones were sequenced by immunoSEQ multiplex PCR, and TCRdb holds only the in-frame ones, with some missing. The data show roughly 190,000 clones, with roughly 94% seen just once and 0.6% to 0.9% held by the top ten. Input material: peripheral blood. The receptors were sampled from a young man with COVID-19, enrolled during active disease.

The CDR3 protein is CASSLRNYGYTF. In DNA, the CDR3 is TGTGCCAGCAGCTTGAGGAACTATGGCTACACCTTC. The chain joins TRBV11-2 to TRBJ1-2; no reliable D call. Germline CDR1 is SGHAT and CDR2 is FQNNGV. With 3 bases removed from V and 2 bases from J, the gap between germline ends came to 4 bases. The CDR3 consists of 12 residues.

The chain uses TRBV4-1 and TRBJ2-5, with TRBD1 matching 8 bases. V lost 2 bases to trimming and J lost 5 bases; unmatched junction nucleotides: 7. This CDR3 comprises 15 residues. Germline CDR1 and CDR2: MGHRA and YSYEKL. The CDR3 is CASSQTDRVDETQYF. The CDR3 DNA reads TGCGCCAGCAGCCAAACGGACAGGGTAGACGAGACCCAGTACTTC.

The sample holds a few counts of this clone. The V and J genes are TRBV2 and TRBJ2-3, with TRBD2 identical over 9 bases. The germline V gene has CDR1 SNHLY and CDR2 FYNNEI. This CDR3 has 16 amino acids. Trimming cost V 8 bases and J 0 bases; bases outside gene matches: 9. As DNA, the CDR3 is TGTGCCAGCGGGGGAGTAGCGGGGGCTAGCACAGATACGCAGTATTTT. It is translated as CASGGVAGASTDTQYF.

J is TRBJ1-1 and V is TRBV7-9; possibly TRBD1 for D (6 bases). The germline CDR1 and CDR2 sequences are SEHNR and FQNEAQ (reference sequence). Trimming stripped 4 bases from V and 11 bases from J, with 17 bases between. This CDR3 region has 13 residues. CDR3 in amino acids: CASSSPGGYEAFF. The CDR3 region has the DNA TGTGCCAGCAGCTCTCCGGGGGGCTACGAGGCTTTCTTT.

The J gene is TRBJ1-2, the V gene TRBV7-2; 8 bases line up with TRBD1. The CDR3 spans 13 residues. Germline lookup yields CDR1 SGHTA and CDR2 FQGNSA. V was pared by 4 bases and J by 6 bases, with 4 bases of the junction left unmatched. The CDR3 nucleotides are TGTGCCAGCAGCTCGACAGGGGAAGATGGCTACACCTTC. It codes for CASSSTGEDGYTF. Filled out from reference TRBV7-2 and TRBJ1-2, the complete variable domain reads GAGVSQSPSNKVTEKGKDVELRCDPISGHTALYWYRQSLGQGLEFLIYFQGNSAPDKSGLPSDRFSAERTGGSVSTLTIQRTQQEDSAVYLCASSSTGEDGYTFGSGTRLTVV.

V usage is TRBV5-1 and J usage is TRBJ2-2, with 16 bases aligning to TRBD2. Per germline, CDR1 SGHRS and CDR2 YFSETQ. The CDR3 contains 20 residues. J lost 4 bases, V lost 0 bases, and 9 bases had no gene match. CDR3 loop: CASSLDPGLAGGPGTGELFF. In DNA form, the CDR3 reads TGCGCCAGCAGCTTGGATCCGGGACTAGCGGGGGGGCCAGGCACCGGGGAGCTGTTTTTT.

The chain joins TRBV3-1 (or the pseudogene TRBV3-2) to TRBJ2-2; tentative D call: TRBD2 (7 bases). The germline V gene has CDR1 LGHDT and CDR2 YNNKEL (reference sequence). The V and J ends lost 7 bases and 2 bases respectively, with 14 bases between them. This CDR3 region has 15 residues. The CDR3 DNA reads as TGTGCCAGCACCAGGGGACTACCTAACACCGGGGAGCTGTTTTTT. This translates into CASTRGLPNTGELFF.

Here the CDR3 reads CASSPDNNQPQHF. CDR3 nucleotide sequence: TGTGCCAGCTCACCGGACAACAATCAGCCCCAGCATTTT. The J gene is TRBJ1-5, the V gene TRBV18, with a possible D match to TRBD1 (5 bases). Trimming took 3 bases from V and 3 from J, leaving 6 bases between them. CDR1 and CDR2 from the germline V gene are KGHSH and LQKENI. This CDR3 is built from 13 residues.

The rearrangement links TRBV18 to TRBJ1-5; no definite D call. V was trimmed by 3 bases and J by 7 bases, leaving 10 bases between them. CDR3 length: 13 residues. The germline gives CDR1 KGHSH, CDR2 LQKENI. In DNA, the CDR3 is TGTGCCAGCTCACCCGTCGAGGGACAGCCCCAGCATTTT. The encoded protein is CASSPVEGQPQHF.

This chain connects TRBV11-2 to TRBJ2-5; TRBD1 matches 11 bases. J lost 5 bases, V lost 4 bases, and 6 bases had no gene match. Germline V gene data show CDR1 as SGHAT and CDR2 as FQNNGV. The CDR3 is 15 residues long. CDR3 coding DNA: TGTGCCAGCAGCTCCGGACAGGGGGCTTGGGAGACCCAGTACTTC. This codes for CASSSGQGAWETQYF.

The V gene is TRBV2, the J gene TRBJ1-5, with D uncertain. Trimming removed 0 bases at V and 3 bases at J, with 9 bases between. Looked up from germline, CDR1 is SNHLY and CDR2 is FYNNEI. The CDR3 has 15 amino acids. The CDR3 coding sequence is TGTGCCAGCAGTGAAGCGCTACGGTACAATCAGCCCCAGCATTTT. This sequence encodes CASSEALRYNQPQHF. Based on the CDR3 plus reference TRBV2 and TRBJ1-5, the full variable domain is EPEVTQTPSHQVTQMGQEVILRCVPISNHLYFYWYRQILGQKVEFLVSFYNNEISEKSEIFDDQFSVERPDGSNFTLKIRSTKLEDSAMYFCASSEALRYNQPQHFGDGTRLSIL.

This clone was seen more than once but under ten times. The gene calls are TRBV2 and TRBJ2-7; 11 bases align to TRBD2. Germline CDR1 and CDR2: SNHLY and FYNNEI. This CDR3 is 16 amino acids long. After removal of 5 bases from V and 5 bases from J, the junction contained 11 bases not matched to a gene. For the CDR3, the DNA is TGTGCCAGCAGTTTTAGCGGGGGGGCCAGCACGGACGAGCAGTACTTC. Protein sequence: CASSFSGGASTDEQYF. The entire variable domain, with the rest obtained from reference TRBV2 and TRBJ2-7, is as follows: EPEVTQTPSHQVTQMGQEVILRCVPISNHLYFYWYRQILGQKVEFLVSFYNNEISEKSEIFDDQFSVERPDGSNFTLKIRSTKLEDSAMYFCASSFSGGASTDEQYFGPGTRLTVT.

In nucleotides, the CDR3 is TGTGCCAGCAGCCCACCGGGGGGAGCGGGAAAGACCCAGTACTTC. It encodes CASSPPGGAGKTQYF. V is TRBV9 and J is TRBJ2-5; TRBD2 agrees at 7 bases. The V gene end was trimmed by 4 bases and the J gene end by 6 bases; junction bases not matched to a gene: 12. This CDR3 contains 15 residues. Germline assignment: CDR1 SGDLS and CDR2 YYNGEE.

In DNA form, the CDR3 reads TGTGCCAGCAGCTCACACACAGGGCCGCGGACTGAAGCTTTCTTT. Protein product: CASSSHTGPRTEAFF. The gene calls are TRBV7-3 and TRBJ1-1, with D perhaps matching TRBD1 (6 bases). With 4 bases removed from V and 5 bases from J, the gap between germline ends came to 17 bases. The germline V gene encodes CDR1 SGHTA and CDR2 FQGTGA. CDR3 length: 15 residues.

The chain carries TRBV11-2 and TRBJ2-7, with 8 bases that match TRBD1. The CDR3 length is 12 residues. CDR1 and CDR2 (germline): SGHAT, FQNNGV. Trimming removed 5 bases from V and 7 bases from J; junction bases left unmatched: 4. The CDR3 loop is CASSPTGEEQYF. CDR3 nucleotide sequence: TGTGCCAGCAGCCCGACAGGGGAAGAGCAGTACTTC. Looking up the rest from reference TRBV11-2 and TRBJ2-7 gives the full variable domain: EAGVAQSPRYKIIEKRQSVAFWCNPISGHATLYWYQQILGQGPKLLIQFQNNGVVDDSQLPKDRFSAERLKGVDSTLKIQPAKLEDSAVYLCASSPTGEEQYFGPGTRLTVT.

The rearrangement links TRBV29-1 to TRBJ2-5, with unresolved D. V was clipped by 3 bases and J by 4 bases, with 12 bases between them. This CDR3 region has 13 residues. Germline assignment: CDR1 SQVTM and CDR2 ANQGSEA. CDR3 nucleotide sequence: TGCAGCGTTGATCGTCTTTTCCGAGAGACCCAGTACTTC. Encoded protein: CSVDRLFRETQYF.

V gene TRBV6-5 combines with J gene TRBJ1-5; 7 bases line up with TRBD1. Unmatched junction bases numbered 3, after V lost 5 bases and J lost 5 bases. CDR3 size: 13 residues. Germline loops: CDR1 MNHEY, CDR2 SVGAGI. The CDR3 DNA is TGTGCCAGCAGTAGGGGGCTCCATCAGCCCCAGCATTTT. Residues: CASSRGLHQPQHF.